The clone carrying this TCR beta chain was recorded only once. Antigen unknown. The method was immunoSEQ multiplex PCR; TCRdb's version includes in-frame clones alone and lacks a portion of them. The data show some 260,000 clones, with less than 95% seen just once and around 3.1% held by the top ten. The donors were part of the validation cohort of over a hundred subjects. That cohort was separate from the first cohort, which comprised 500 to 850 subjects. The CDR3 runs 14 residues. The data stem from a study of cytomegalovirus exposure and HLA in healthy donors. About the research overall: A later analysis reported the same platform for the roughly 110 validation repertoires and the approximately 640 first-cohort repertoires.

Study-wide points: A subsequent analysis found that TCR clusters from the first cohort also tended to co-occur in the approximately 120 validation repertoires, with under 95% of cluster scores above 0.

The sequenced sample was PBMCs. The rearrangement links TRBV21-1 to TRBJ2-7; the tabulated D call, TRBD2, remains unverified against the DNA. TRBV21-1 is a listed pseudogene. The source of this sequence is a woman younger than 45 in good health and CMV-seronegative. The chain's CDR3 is CASSKVPSGYEQYF. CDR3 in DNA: TGTGCCAGCAGCAAAGTTCCTAGCGGCTACGAGCAGTACTTC.